These 20 T cell receptor beta chains originate from one sample sequenced in a study of cytomegalovirus exposure and HLA in healthy donors. The PCR made use of 60 Vbeta and 13 Jbeta primers. Generated by immunoSEQ multiplex PCR, the TCRdb table keeps only in-frame clones and is missing some. The sample carries a few hundred thousand clones, around 77% recorded once. Sequenced input: PBMCs. Every receptor here comes from a woman aged 30 to 39 in good health and CMV-seronegative.

This chain joins TRBV14 and TRBJ2-7, with 7 bases that match TRBD1. The CDR3 is made up of 15 amino acids. Germline V gives CDR1 SGHDN, CDR2 FVKESK. V was pared by 4 bases and J by 0 bases, with 6 bases of the junction left unmatched. The CDR3 bases are TGTGCCAGCAGCCGACAGACAGGGATCTCCTACGAGCAGTACTTC. It encodes CASSRQTGISYEQYF.

The chain employs TRBV7-9 and TRBJ1-1; unclear D gene. V dropped 10 bases and J dropped 10 bases, with 19 bases sitting between them. The CDR3 has 12 amino acids. Germline CDR1 and CDR2: SEHNR and FQNEAQ (reference sequence). The CDR3 sequence: CATRRDLVGAFF. The CDR3 nucleotides read TGTGCCACCCGGAGGGATCTTGTCGGAGCTTTCTTT.

The chain is built from TRBV10-2 and TRBJ1-2; D is ambiguous. This CDR3 has 11 amino acids. CDR1 and CDR2 from the germline V gene are WSHSY and SAAADI. V gave up 4 bases and J gave up 6 bases, with 6 bases separating them. The CDR3 nucleotides are TGCGCCAGCAGTGCCCCTGATGGCTACACCTTC. Amino acid sequence: CASSAPDGYTF.

V is TRBV4-2 and J is TRBJ1-1; 7 bases are a match to TRBD1. The CDR3 runs 15 residues. With V trimmed by 4 bases and J by 6 bases, 11 bases remained unmatched. CDR1 and CDR2 (germline): LGHNA, YNFKEQ. The CDR3 nucleotides are TGTGCCAGCAGCCGCCGACTGCAGGGGGGCTCTGAAGCTTTCTTT. This gives the protein CASSRRLQGGSEAFF.

This chain uses TRBV5-1 with TRBJ2-5; TRBD1 agrees at 8 bases. With 0 bases clipped from V and 3 bases from J, the junction kept 4 bases outside the gene matches. Germline V CDR1 and CDR2: SGHRS, YFSETQ. The length of the CDR3 is 15 residues. The CDR3 sequence is CASSLVRDRKETQYF. CDR3 DNA: TGCGCCAGCAGCTTGGTTCGGGACAGGAAAGAGACCCAGTACTTC.

This chain links TRBV2 with TRBJ2-5; tentative D call: TRBD2 (6 bases). CDR3 length: 13 residues. Germline CDR1 SNHLY, CDR2 FYNNEI. Between the trimmed V and J ends, which lost 8 bases and 11 bases, there was a span of 21 bases. CDR3 amino acids: CASDTNRSGLQYF. The CDR3, as DNA: TGTGCCAGCGATACAAACAGGTCGGGACTGCAGTACTTC.

As for this clone: One end of the junction is discordant with germline, which a read error may explain. The chain uses TRBV6-5 and TRBJ1-2; D is unclear. Germline-derived CDR1 and CDR2 are MNHEY and SVGAGI. This CDR3 contains 13 residues. The CDR3 DNA is TGTGCCAGCAGTTACTCGAACAGCTATGGCTACCCCTTC. Translating gives CASSYSNSYGYPF.

This clone was recorded only once. No DNA is shown, since the ends of the CDR3 on it are uncertain; the CDR3 is the one TCRdb lists. The rearrangement joins TRBV28 to TRBJ2-3; the table calls TRBD2, which could not be checked here. Germline V gives CDR1 MDHEN, CDR2 SYDVKM. Both ends counted, the CDR3 spans 17 residues. The chain's CDR3 is CASTVGGFGRGTDTQCF.

This sequence joins TRBV27 and TRBJ2-2, with D perhaps matching TRBD1 (5 bases). This CDR3 contains 16 residues. Germline assignment: CDR1 MNHEY and CDR2 SMNVEV (reference sequence). Trimming shortened V by 2 bases and J by 2 bases, and 12 bases separated the two germline ends. CDR3 DNA sequence: TGTGCCAGCAGTTTACGTTGGCAGGGTAACACCGGGGAGCTGTTTTTT. It encodes CASSLRWQGNTGELFF.

This clone was detected a few times. V and J are TRBV5-6 and TRBJ2-3, with 8 bases lining up with TRBD2. V shed 4 bases and J 5 bases; nucleotides not matched to a gene: 9. The CDR3 runs to 15 residues. CDR1 and CDR2 from the germline V gene are SGHDT and YYEEEE. Here the CDR3 DNA reads TGTGCCAGCAGCCCCATGACGGCGGGAGGAGATACGCAGTATTTT. This codes for CASSPMTAGGDTQYF.

The chain uses TRBV28 and TRBJ2-7, with D tentatively TRBD1 (6 bases). The germline V gene encodes CDR1 MDHEN and CDR2 SYDVKM. The CDR3 contains 14 residues. The V and J ends lost 5 bases and 2 bases respectively, with 13 bases between them. The CDR3 here is CASSANRAPYEQYF. CDR3 sequence (DNA): TGTGCCAGCAGTGCTAACAGGGCACCCTACGAGCAGTACTTC. Based on the CDR3 plus reference TRBV28 and TRBJ2-7, the full variable domain is DVKVTQSSRYLVKRTGEKVFLECVQDMDHENMFWYRQDPGLGLRLIYFSYDVKMKEKGDIPEGYSVSREKKERFSLILESASTNQTSMYLCASSANRAPYEQYFGPGTRLTVT.

V usage is TRBV5-1 and J usage is TRBJ1-2; D unresolved. The germline CDR1 and CDR2 sequences are SGHRS and YFSETQ. The ends were cut back, 4 bases at V and 2 bases at J, with 9 bases in the middle. The CDR3 length is 13 residues. The CDR3 protein is CASSVEVNYGYTF. In DNA form, the CDR3 reads TGCGCCAGCAGCGTAGAAGTGAACTATGGCTACACCTTC. The variable domain in full, with the rest retrieved from reference TRBV5-1 and TRBJ1-2, is KAGVTQTPRYLIKTRGQQVTLSCSPISGHRSVSWYQQTPGQGLQFLFEYFSETQRNKGNFPGRFSGRQFSNSRSEMNVSTLELGDSALYLCASSVEVNYGYTFGSGTRLTVV.

The chain has TRBV9 and TRBJ1-1; tentatively, D is TRBD1 (5 bases). The CDR3 is made up of 12 amino acids. Germline CDR1 and CDR2: SGDLS and YYNGEE. V was trimmed by 4 bases and J by 3 bases, leaving 7 bases between them. The CDR3 sequence: CASSQGDTEAFF. DNA for the CDR3: TGTGCCAGCAGCCAAGGGGACACTGAAGCTTTCTTT. The full variable domain, in which reference TRBV9 and TRBJ1-1 provide the parts outside the CDR3, is DSGVTQTPKHLITATGQRVTLRCSPRSGDLSVYWYQQSLDQGLQFLIQYYNGEERAKGNILERFSAQQFPDLHSELNLSSLELGDSALYFCASSQGDTEAFFGQGTRLTVV.

The V and J genes are TRBV6-5 and TRBJ2-7; 8 nucleotides align to TRBD1. J lost 0 bases, V lost 6 bases, and 7 bases had no gene match. The V gene's germline CDR1 is MNHEY and CDR2 SVGAGI. This CDR3 comprises 15 residues. CDR3 region: CASSSRQGRSYEQYF. The CDR3 DNA sequence: TGTGCCAGCAGCTCGAGACAGGGGCGCTCCTACGAGCAGTACTTC.

The chain links TRBV18 to TRBJ2-1, with TRBD1 as a possible D gene (5 bases). Germline CDR1 is KGHSH and CDR2 is LQKENI. The CDR3 is made up of 14 amino acids. V was clipped by 2 bases and J by 3 bases, with 8 bases between them. The CDR3 protein is CASSPSRDYNEQFF. The CDR3 DNA reads TGTGCCAGCTCACCAAGCAGGGACTACAATGAGCAGTTCTTC.

J is TRBJ1-2 and V is TRBV4-1; D gene uncertain. The CDR3 spans 14 residues. V dropped 1 base and J dropped 0 bases, with 6 bases sitting between them. Germline V CDR1 and CDR2: MGHRA, YSYEKL. The CDR3 loop reads CASSQVIANYGYTF. For the CDR3, the DNA is TGCGCCAGCAGCCAAGTTATAGCTAACTATGGCTACACCTTC.

The V call is TRBV5-1, the J call TRBJ2-3; tentative D call: TRBD1 (6 bases). Germline loops: CDR1 SGHRS, CDR2 YFSETQ. V gave up 0 bases and J gave up 3 bases, with 8 bases separating them. The CDR3 runs to 14 residues. CDR3 coding DNA: TGCGCCAGCAGCTTGGACAGGGCGACAGATACGCAGTATTTT. It yields the protein CASSLDRATDTQYF.

The chain has TRBV6-1 and TRBJ1-2; D possibly corresponds to TRBD1 (5 bases). CDR1 MNHNS and CDR2 SASEGT come from the germline V gene. The CDR3 is 16 residues long. Trimming stripped 3 bases from V and 7 bases from J, with 21 bases between. The CDR3 nucleotides are TGTGCCAGCAGTGACCTAAGGACATTTATGGTTGGTGGCTACACCTTC. Its protein product is CASSDLRTFMVGGYTF.

The chain uses TRBV28 and TRBJ2-1; a possible D gene is TRBD2 (6 bases). The CDR3 totals 14 residues. Germline V CDR1 and CDR2: MDHEN, SYDVKM. Trimming left V 8 bases short and J 6 bases short, with 17 bases between. CDR3 amino acids: CASGLRGTLNEQFF. Written as DNA, the CDR3 is TGTGCCAGCGGCCTGAGAGGGACTCTCAATGAGCAGTTCTTC.

The chain couples TRBV7-8 to TRBJ2-7, with 9 positions matching TRBD2. V trimming: 2 bases; J trimming: 5 bases; junction bases outside the gene matches: 7. CDR1 and CDR2 from the germline V gene are SGHVS and FQNEAQ. The CDR3 contains 15 residues. The CDR3 protein is CASSLNSGRRHEQYF. CDR3 nucleotide sequence: TGTGCCAGCAGCTTAAATAGCGGGAGAAGGCACGAGCAGTACTTC.